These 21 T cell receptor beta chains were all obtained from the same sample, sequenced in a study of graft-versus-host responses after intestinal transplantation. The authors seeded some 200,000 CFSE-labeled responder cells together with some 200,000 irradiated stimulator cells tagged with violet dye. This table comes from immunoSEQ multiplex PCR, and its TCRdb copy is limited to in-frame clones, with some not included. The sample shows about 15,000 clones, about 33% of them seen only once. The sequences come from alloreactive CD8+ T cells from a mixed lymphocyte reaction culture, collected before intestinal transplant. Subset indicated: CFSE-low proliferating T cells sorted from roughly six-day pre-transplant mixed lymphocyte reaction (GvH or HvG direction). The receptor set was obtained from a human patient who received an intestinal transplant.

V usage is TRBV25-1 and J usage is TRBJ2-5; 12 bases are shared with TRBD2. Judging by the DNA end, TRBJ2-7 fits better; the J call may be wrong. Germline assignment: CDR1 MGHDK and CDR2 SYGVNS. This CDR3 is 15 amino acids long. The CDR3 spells CASSGTSGASYEQYF. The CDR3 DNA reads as TGTGCCAGCAGTGGGACTAGCGGGGCCTCCTACGAGCAGTACTTC.

The CDR3: CASSLALNQGLYGYTF. DNA of the CDR3: TGTGCCAGCAGCTTAGCACTCAATCAGGGTTTATATGGCTACACCTTC. The chain couples TRBV7-9 to TRBJ1-2, with D perhaps TRBD1 (5 bases). V lost 0 bases and J 5 bases, leaving 16 bases between the germline ends. Germline CDR1 SEHNR, CDR2 FQNEAQ (reference sequence). This CDR3 has 16 amino acids.

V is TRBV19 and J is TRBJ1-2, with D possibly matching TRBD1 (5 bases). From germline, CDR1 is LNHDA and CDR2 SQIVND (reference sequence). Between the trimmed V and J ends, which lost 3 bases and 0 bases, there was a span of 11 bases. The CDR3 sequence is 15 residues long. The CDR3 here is CASSIMKGTNYGYTF. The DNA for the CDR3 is TGTGCCAGTAGTATCATGAAGGGGACTAACTATGGCTACACCTTC.

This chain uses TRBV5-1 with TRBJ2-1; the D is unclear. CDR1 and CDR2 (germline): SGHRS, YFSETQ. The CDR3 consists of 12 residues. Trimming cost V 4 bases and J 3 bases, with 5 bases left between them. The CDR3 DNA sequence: TGCGCCAGCAGCGTCGGCTACAATGAGCAGTTCTTC. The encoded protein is CASSVGYNEQFF.

CDR3 DNA sequence: TGCGCCAGCAGCCAAGAAAGGGGGATCCAAGAGACCCAGTACTTC. Translating it yields CASSQERGIQETQYF. The rearrangement joins TRBV4-3 to TRBJ2-5; D is perhaps TRBD1 (6 bases). CDR1 LGHNA and CDR2 YSLEER come from the germline V gene. The CDR3 loop spans 15 amino acids. V lost 0 bases, J lost 1 base, and 9 bases lay in between.

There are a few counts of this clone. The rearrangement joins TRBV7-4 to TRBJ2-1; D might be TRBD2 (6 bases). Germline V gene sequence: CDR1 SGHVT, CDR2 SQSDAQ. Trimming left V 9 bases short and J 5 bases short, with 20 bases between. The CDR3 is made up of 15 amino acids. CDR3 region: CARREFIREHNEQFF. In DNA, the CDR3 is TGTGCCAGACGAGAGTTCATCCGGGAGCACAATGAGCAGTTCTTC.

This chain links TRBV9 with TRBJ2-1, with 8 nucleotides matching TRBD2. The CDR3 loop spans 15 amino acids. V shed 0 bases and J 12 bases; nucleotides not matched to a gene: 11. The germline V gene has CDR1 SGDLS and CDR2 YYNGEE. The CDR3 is CASSVASSGERLQFF. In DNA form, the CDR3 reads TGTGCCAGCAGCGTAGCGAGTAGCGGGGAACGTTTGCAGTTCTTC.

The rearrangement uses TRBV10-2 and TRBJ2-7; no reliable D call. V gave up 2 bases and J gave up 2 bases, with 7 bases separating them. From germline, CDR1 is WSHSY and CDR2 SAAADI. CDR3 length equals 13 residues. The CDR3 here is CASSEGLTYEQYF. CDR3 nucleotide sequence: TGCGCCAGCAGTGAGGGCCTCACCTACGAGCAGTACTTC.

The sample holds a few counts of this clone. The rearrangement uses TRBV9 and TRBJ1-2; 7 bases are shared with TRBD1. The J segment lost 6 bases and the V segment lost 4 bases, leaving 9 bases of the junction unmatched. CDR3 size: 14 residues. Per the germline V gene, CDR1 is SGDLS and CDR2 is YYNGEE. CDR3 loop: CASSPGQSRNGYTF. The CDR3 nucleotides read TGTGCCAGCAGCCCGGGACAGTCTAGGAATGGCTACACCTTC.

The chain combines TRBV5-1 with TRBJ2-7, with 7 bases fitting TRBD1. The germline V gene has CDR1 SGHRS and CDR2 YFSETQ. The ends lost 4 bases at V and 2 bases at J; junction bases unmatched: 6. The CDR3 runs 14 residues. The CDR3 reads CASSHGQEAYEQYF. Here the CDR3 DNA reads TGCGCCAGCAGCCACGGACAGGAAGCCTACGAGCAGTACTTC.

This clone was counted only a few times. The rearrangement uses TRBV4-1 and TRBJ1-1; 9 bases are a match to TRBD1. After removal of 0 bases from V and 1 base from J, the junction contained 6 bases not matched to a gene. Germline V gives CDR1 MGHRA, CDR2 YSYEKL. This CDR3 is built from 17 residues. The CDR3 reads CASSQDYLGQGNTEAFF. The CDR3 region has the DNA TGCGCCAGCAGCCAAGATTACCTGGGACAGGGGAACACTGAAGCTTTCTTT.

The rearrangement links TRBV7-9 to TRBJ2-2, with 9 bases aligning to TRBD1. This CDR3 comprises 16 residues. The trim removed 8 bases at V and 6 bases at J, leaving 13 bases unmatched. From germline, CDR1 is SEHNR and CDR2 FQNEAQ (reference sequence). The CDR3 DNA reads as TGTGCCAGCGTCCCTCCACGGGACAGGGAACCCGGGGAGCTGTTTTTT. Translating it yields CASVPPRDREPGELFF.

In DNA form, the CDR3 reads TGTGCCAGCATCTCGGGGGATGACAGATATGGCTACACCTTC. Translated, it gives CASISGDDRYGYTF. This chain uses TRBV6-6 with TRBJ1-2; possibly TRBD1 for D (5 bases). The CDR3 extends over 14 amino acids. Germline V gene lookup returns CDR1 MNHNY and CDR2 SVGAGI (reference sequence). V dropped 7 bases and J dropped 5 bases, with 17 bases sitting between them.

For the CDR3, the DNA is TGTGCCAGCAGTTATGGGACAGGAACCTACGAGCAGTACTTC. Translation gives CASSYGTGTYEQYF. This chain connects TRBV6-5 to TRBJ2-7, with 8 bases lining up with TRBD1. In germline, CDR1 is MNHEY, CDR2 SVGAGI. The CDR3 runs 14 residues. V dropped 3 bases and J dropped 2; count of bases not matched to a gene: 3.

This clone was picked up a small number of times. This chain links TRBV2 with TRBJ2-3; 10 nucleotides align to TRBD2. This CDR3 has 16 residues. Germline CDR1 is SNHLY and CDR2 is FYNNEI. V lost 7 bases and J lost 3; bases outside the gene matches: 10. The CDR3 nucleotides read TGTGCCAGCAAAAAGATAGCGGGGGGACCTACAGATACGCAGTATTTT. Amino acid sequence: CASKKIAGGPTDTQYF.

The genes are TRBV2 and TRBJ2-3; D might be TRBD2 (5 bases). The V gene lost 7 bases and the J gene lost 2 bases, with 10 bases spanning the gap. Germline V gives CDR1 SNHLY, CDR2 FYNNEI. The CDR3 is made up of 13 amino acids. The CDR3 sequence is CASTTTSTDTQYF. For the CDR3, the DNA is TGTGCCAGCACGACTACTTCCACAGATACGCAGTATTTT.

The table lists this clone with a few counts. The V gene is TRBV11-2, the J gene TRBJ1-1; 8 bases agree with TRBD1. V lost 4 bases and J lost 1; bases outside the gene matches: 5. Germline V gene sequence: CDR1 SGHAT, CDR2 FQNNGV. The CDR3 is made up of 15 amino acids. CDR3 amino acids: CASSSRQGWNTEAFF. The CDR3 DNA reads TGTGCCAGCAGCTCCCGACAGGGGTGGAACACTGAAGCTTTCTTT.

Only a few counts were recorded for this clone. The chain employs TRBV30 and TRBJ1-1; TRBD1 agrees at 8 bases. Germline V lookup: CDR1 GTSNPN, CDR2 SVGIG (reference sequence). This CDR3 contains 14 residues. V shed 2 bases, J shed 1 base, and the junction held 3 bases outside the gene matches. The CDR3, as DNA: TGTGCCTGGAGTCCCGGGACAGGGAACACTGAAGCTTTCTTT. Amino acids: CAWSPGTGNTEAFF.

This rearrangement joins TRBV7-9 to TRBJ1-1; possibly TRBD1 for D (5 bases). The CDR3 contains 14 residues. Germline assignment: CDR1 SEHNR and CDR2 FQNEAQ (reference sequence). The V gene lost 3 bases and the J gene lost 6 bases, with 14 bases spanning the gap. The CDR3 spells CASSFGWGDPEAFF. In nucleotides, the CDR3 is TGTGCCAGCAGCTTCGGGTGGGGGGACCCTGAAGCTTTCTTT.

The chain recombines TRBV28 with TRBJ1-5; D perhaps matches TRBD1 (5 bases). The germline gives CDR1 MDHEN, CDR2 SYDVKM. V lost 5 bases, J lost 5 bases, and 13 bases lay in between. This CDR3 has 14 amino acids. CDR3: CASSIPGLHQPQHF. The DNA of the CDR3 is TGTGCCAGCAGTATCCCGGGACTACATCAGCCCCAGCATTTT.

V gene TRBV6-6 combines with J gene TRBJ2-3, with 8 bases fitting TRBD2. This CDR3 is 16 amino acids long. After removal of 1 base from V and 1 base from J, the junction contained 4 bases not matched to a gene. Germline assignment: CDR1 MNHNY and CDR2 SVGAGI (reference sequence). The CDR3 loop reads CASSYYPAGGTDTQYF. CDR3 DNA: TGTGCCAGCAGTTACTATCCAGCGGGGGGCACAGATACGCAGTATTTT.